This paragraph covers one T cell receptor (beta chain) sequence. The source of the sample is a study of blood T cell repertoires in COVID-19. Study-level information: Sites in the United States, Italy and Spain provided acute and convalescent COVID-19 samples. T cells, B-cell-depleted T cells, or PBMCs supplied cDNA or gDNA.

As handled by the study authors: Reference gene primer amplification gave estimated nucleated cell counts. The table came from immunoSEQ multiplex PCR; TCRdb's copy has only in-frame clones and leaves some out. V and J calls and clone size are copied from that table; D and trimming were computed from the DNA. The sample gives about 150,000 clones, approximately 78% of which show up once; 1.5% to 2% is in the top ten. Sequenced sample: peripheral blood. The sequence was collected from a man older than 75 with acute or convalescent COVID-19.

The chain's CDR3 is CASYEQVNTEAFF. The CDR3 DNA sequence: TGTGCCAGTTACGAGCAGGTGAACACTGAAGCTTTCTTT. The chain recombines TRBV2 with TRBJ1-1, with unresolved D. V was pared by 9 bases and J by 0 bases, with 11 bases between. CDR3 size: 13 residues. The germline gives CDR1 SNHLY, CDR2 FYNNEI.